The following is a T cell receptor (beta chain) sequence with its context. Its antigen is currently not known. Base qualities were left out, and no much larger clone turns up one base away. TCR CDR3 regions were amplified from genomic DNA by multiplex PCR using the deep immunoSEQ assay. Extracted genomic DNA from each cell subset was distributed evenly across all wells of several immunoSEQ 96-well plates, and each plate was treated as a replicate. For sorted subsets, approximately 200 ng of genomic DNA, equivalent to some 30,000 T cell genomes, went into each replicate PCR. The purified libraries were quantified using a Qubit 3.0 fluorometer, sized with a Bioanalyzer 2100, and then quantified again using the KAPA Library Quantification kit. Every immunoSEQ 96-well plate was sequenced on a separate single-read 150-cycle Illumina NextSeq 550 flow cell. Under the source paper's analysis protocol: The immunoSEQ output contained only junctional sequences without quality scores, so filtering could not match that applied to full-length reads. To assign V/J genes and CDR3, sequences were annotated using PyIR, a Python wrapper for IgBLAST v1.9, with IMGT germline references. Reads were removed for weak V/J assignments (E-value above 1e-6), missing CDR3, stop codons, out-of-frame junctions, or ambiguous translated residues. V3J clonotypes were defined as sequences sharing an identical inferred V gene, J gene, and CDR3 amino acid sequence. The percentage overlap between two repertoires was calculated by dividing the number of shared unique clonotypes by the size of the smaller repertoire. Three approaches were used to assess repertoire richness: RTK rarefaction, the Chao1 estimator, and Recon v2.1 estimates of unobserved clonotypes. For all TCRbeta clonotypes obtained by the gDNA method from several donors, generation probabilities were computed with OLGA. Held by TCRdb, this immuneACCESS table contains in-frame sequences only and omits some clones. Under half of the omission traces to an unresolved V gene where checked; the cause of the rest is unknown. Clone size and the V and J calls come from that table; the DNA yielded D and trimming. The sample records 2 million to 2.5 million clones, around 90% of which are singletons. The ten largest clones take up 0.3% to 0.4% of the sample.

This entry belongs to a study of shared clonotypes between healthy human individuals (TCRdb year 2020). Regarding the research as a whole: The cohort comprised a couple of women and three men aged 18 to 49 years. To increase sequencing depth and limit assay-specific biases, TCR repertoire library preparation and sequencing were carried out by different laboratories using diverse techniques. The study deeply sequenced blood TCR repertoires of about 5 healthy adults to estimate repertoire size and the extent of clonotype sharing between individuals. For each donor, CD4 naive and CD4 memory were each given three plates, CD8 naive was given two plates, and CD8 memory was given one plate. Between about 0.94 and 8.9 billion PBMCs per donor were obtained by leukapheresis.

The research as a whole found: Based on pairwise subsampling, the degree of clonotype sharing among donors was expected to be affected by sequencing depth. The small number of donors limited the genetic and exposure-history diversity represented. Compared with non-shared clonotypes, the clonotypes found in all four sorted-subset donors had higher generation probabilities. Sampling was restricted to blood, and TCR repertoires in tissues likely differ from the TCR repertoires found in blood. Rarefaction of sorted-subset datasets indicated incomplete sequencing despite the large sequencing depth. Naive subsets generally had larger estimated clonotype richness than memory subsets. When several donors were compared, the shared fraction of clonotypes was 5% to 6.5% for naive CD4, 3.5% for naive CD8, roughly 2.3% for memory CD4, and 0.3% to 0.5% for memory CD8.

The germline V gene (reference sequence) provides CDR1 SGHNT and CDR2 YYREEE. From the cysteine up to the phenylalanine, the CDR3 has a length of 13 residues. The read is trimmed to its CDR3 DNA, 39 bases read in frame from base 1. V is cut by 3 bases and J by 8 bases, and the space between the germline ends is 12 bases. Donors were healthy HIV-negative adults with no recently reported acute infections or vaccinations. All donors were Caucasian adults living in Nashville, Tennessee, USA. CD4+ T cells were enriched by magnetic negative selection; naive cells were then positively selected on CD45RA, and the negative fraction formed the memory subset. Blood was collected by leukapheresis, and PBMCs were isolated by Ficoll-Histopaque density gradient centrifugation and then cryopreserved in liquid nitrogen vapor phase. Purity and quantity of every magnetically sorted T cell population were checked by analytical flow cytometry. From each sorted fraction, genomic DNA was isolated and quantified by UV absorbance on a Nanodrop 2000c.

This TCR was recovered from a man between 18 and 29 years old in good health. Some clones in this sample may be carry-over from other donors' samples. In this chain, TRBV5-4 is recombined with TRBJ2-1, with the D gene not confidently named. The sequenced material came from naive CD4+ T cells from PBMCs. The sample's cell subset or site label, in plain terms: CD45RA+ positively selected. The DNA sequence follows: TGTGCCAGCAGCTCCCGGATTCGATATGAGCAGTTCTTC. This sequence encodes CASSSRIRYEQFF.